This T cell receptor (beta chain) was observed in a study of shared clonotypes between healthy human individuals. Study-wide points: Among non-shared clonotypes, generation probabilities were lower than among those shared by all four donors.

Germline V CDR1 and CDR2: GTSNPN, SVGIG (reference sequence). The V end lost 4 bases, the J end lost 0 bases, and 4 bases lay between the germline ends. This CDR3 region has 12 residues. CD4+ cell separation produced CD45RA+ naive and CD45RA-negative memory subsets. Sequenced by immunoSEQ multiplex PCR; TCRdb stores in-frame clones only, minus some. In the table there are 600,000 to 800,000 clones, over 60% of which are singletons. In the case of this clone: The antigen remains undetermined. Other DNA sequences from this sample encode an identical CDR3 as well.

Sequencing was carried out using memory CD4+ T cells sorted from blood. Subset of the sample: CD45RA-negative fraction. The chain uses TRBV30 and TRBJ1-3; D is unresolved. The clonotype originates from a woman in her twenties or thirties in good health. The CDR3 reads CAWTGSGNTIYF. CDR3 coding DNA: TGTGCCTGGACAGGCTCTGGAAACACCATATATTTT.